The clone carrying this TCR beta chain was counted ten times or more. The antigen is unknown. The data are from a study of T cells in Graves' hyperthyroidism and ophthalmopathy. Overall study results and limits: In validation, the model predicted ophthalmopathy. These predictions came a median approximately 6.5 months before onset.

Trimming left V 0 bases short and J 5 bases short, with 8 bases between. Germline V gene data show CDR1 as LGHNA and CDR2 as YSLEER. The length of the CDR3 is 13 residues. Researchers amplified the TCR beta CDR3 regions from RNA transcripts. Primed by the HTBI set, a first-round RT-PCR was run on the TCR CDR3. TCRdb processed the multiplex PCR reads anew with MiXCR; each CDR3 protein has one entry. The data show 350,000 to 500,000 distinct CDR3 sequences, around 15% seen once. The sequence was collected from a woman aged 18-29 years with Graves' hyperthyroidism. Sequencing input: blood. The chain uses TRBV4-3 and TRBJ2-7; possibly TRBD1 or TRBD2 for D (5 bases each). The CDR3 nucleotides read TGCGCCAGCAGCCAAGAAGGGGACCACGAGCAGTACTTC. It yields the protein CASSQEGDHEQYF.